This TCR beta chain was recorded in a study of T-cell reconstitution after alpha-beta-depleted transplantation in children. Unique molecular identifiers were incorporated during preparation of the TCRbeta library. TCRdb reprocessed the PCR reads with MiXCR, giving one entry per CDR3 protein. The sample includes about a million distinct CDR3 sequences, roughly 31% of them seen just once. Study conclusions and caveats: The study reportedly traced alpha-beta T cells about two months after transplant to several hundred expanded graft clones. T-cell counts and diversity at one year post-transplant came mainly from newly produced T cells.

This clonotype was counted only a few times. Its target is not known. Looked up from germline, CDR1 is SGHVT and CDR2 is SQSDAQ. V was shortened by 3 bases and J by 1 base, with 37 bases between the two germline ends. The CDR3 has 23 residues. The specimen comprised PBMCs, mostly from graft donor cells, sampled 360 days after TCRalphabeta/CD19-depleted stem cell transplant. The TCR originated in a boy in the first two years of life who had a stem cell transplant for SCID, so the T cells may come from the graft donor. The V gene is TRBV7-4, the J gene TRBJ2-7, with D possibly being TRBD2 (6 bases). For the CDR3, the DNA is TGTGCCAGCAGCTTCATCGGGGCCCGTGGTCCCCCAGGGAGGCCTTATACTTCCTACGAGCAGTACTTC. Its translation: CASSFIGARGPPGRPYTSYEQYF.